This entry concerns a single T cell receptor beta chain. As yet, its antigen is unknown. Germline V gene sequence: CDR1 SGHDN, CDR2 FVKESK. The junction had 4 bases not matched to a gene; V was cut back by 4 bases and J by 5 bases. The CDR3 has 14 residues. The data stem from a study of cytomegalovirus exposure and HLA in healthy donors. Findings and caveats of the study: Researchers counted 164 TCR beta chains as cytomegalovirus-associated.

The PCR was carried out with 60 Vbeta primers and 13 Jbeta primers. The table came from immunoSEQ multiplex PCR; TCRdb's copy has only in-frame clones and leaves some out. The data show some 150,000 clones, 70% to 85% seen once. Sequenced sample: PBMCs. The sequence came from a man aged 35-49 years in good health and CMV-seronegative. The rearrangement uses TRBV14 and TRBJ2-1; the match to TRBD2 covers 8 bases. The CDR3 loop is CASSPGGRNNEQFF. As DNA, the CDR3 is TGTGCCAGCAGCCCGGGGGGGCGTAACAATGAGCAGTTCTTC.